This T cell receptor (beta chain) was recorded in a study of cytomegalovirus exposure and HLA in healthy donors. With 3 bases removed from V and 4 bases from J, the gap between germline ends came to 16 bases. CDR3 length: 15 residues. CDR1 is LGHNA and CDR2 is YNFKEQ in the germline V gene. Findings of the study overall: Sequencing likely produced, as an artifact, a cluster of highly shared sequence variants. What TCR beta sequences reportedly achieved was accurate prediction of HLA-A and HLA-B alleles in most subjects. Published work reported that the classifier diagnosed cytomegalovirus status with high specificity and sensitivity.

Primers for the PCR totalled 60 Vbeta and 13 Jbeta. Methods used by the authors: Later, an analysis found about 83 million unique TCR beta chains, and roughly 9.9 million of these were shared. TCRdb's table, derived via immunoSEQ multiplex PCR, lists solely in-frame clones and lacks some. V and J calls and clone size are given by that table; D and trimming were obtained from the DNA. Altogether tens of thousands of clones are present, roughly 86% being singletons, with the ten largest covering approximately 9.2%. About this clone: As yet, its antigen is unknown.

The receptor was derived from a man between 25 and 39 years old in good health and CMV-seropositive. The chain uses TRBV4-2 and TRBJ2-7; the D gene is possibly TRBD2 (6 bases). Sequencing was performed on PBMCs. The CDR3 protein is CASSHRIRERYEQYF. CDR3 DNA sequence: TGTGCCAGCAGCCACCGTATCCGGGAGCGGTACGAGCAGTACTTC.